This is a list of T cell receptor beta chains from one sample in a study of cytomegalovirus exposure and HLA in healthy donors. Sequencing used immunoSEQ multiplex PCR; TCRdb keeps in-frame clones, though not all of them. The sample yields 150,000 to 200,000 clones, more than 70% seen once. The sequencing sample was made of PBMCs. These receptors were obtained from a woman between 35 and 50 years old in good health and CMV-seropositive. Both conserved end residues are part of each CDR3. The D gene is left open where the match is weak. Size is omitted from some rows. Given values are once, few, many or a class for expanded clones.

TRBJ2-2	TRBV7-9	TRBD1	-	CASRPNRGSTGELFF	TGTGCCAGCAGACCTAACAGGGGTAGCACCGGGGAGCTGTTTTTT
TRBJ2-2	TRBV19	TRBD2	once	CASSPSGAGTGELFF	TGTGCCAGTAGTCCTAGCGGAGCGGGCACCGGGGAGCTGTTTTTT
TRBJ2-3	TRBV7-3	-	-	CASSLGASGTDTQYF	TGTGCCAGCAGCTTAGGGGCGTCGGGCACAGATACGCAGTATTTT
TRBJ1-2	TRBV19	TRBD1	-	CASSIVTGGGGYTF	TGTGCCAGTAGTATTGTGACAGGGGGCGGTGGCTACACCTTC
TRBJ1-2	TRBV7-9	TRBD1	-	CASSLGQGAGYTF	TGTGCCAGCAGCTTAGGCCAGGGGGCCGGCTACACCTTC
TRBJ1-1	TRBV11-1	TRBD1	-	CASSFSGGRAEAFF	TGTGCCAGCAGCTTTTCAGGGGGCAGGGCTGAAGCTTTCTTT
TRBJ1-2	TRBV2	-	-	CASSLGVDYYGYTF	TGTGCCAGCAGCCTAGGGGTTGACTACTATGGCTACACCTTC
TRBJ2-5	TRBV30	TRBD2	-	CAWSTGTSGQETQYF	TGTGCCTGGAGTACCGGGACTAGCGGTCAAGAGACCCAGTACTTC
TRBJ1-2	TRBV6-5	TRBD1	-	CASSRDRSYGYTF	TGTGCCAGCAGCCGGGACAGATCCTATGGCTACACCTTC
TRBJ2-2	TRBV6-1	-	-	CASSVLRSDTGELFF	TGTGCCAGCAGTGTCCTGAGGAGTGACACCGGGGAGCTGTTTTTT
TRBJ1-5	TRBV2	-	-	CATKGAGWNQPQHF	TGTGCCACCAAGGGCGCAGGGTGGAATCAGCCCCAGCATTTT
TRBJ2-7	TRBV27	-	few	CARVLNYEQYF	TGTGCCAGGGTACTTAACTACGAGCAGTACTTC
TRBJ2-6	TRBV6-5	-	-	CASSKRVSGANVLTF	TGTGCCAGCAGTAAACGGGTCTCTGGGGCCAACGTCCTGACTTTC
TRBJ1-4	TRBV27	TRBD1	-	CASSPGGGAGTNEKLFF	TGTGCCAGCAGTCCCGGAGGGGGCGCGGGAACTAATGAAAAACTGTTTTTT
TRBJ2-1	TRBV27	-	-	CASTLSSSYNEQFF	TGTGCCAGCACCCTATCTAGCTCCTACAATGAGCAGTTCTTC
TRBJ2-1	TRBV9	-	-	CASSVQGTEGREQFF	TGTGCCAGCAGCGTACAGGGTACGGAGGGGCGGGAGCAGTTCTTC
TRBJ2-3	TRBV19	TRBD2	-	CASSTLAADTQYF	TGTGCCAGTAGTACCCTAGCGGCAGATACGCAGTATTTT
TRBJ2-2	TRBV7-9	TRBD2	-	CASSSGLAVNTGELFF	TGTGCCAGCAGCTCAGGACTAGCGGTAAACACCGGGGAGCTGTTTTTT
TRBJ1-5	TRBV7-6	TRBD1	-	CASSPGTGLGNQPQHF	TGTGCCAGCAGCCCCGGGACAGGGCTAGGGAATCAGCCCCAGCATTTT
TRBJ1-2	TRBV27	TRBD1	-	CASKSSGQAGAGYTF	TGTGCCAGCAAATCGAGTGGACAGGCGGGCGCTGGCTACACCTTC
TRBJ2-5	TRBV27	TRBD2	-	CASSSGLAGGRETQYF	TGTGCCAGCAGTTCGGGACTAGCGGGGGGGAGGGAGACCCAGTACTTC
TRBJ2-6	TRBV4-1	TRBD2	-	CASSQRTTSGSTGANVLTF	TGCGCCAGCAGCCAACGAACGACTAGCGGGAGTACTGGGGCCAACGTCCTGACTTTC
TRBJ2-7	TRBV6-5	-	-	CASSSGLNQGEQYF	TGTGCCAGCAGTTCGGGACTCAACCAGGGCGAGCAGTACTTC
TRBJ1-2	TRBV19	-	-	CASSGWGGYTF	TGTGCCAGTAGTGGGTGGGGCGGCTACACCTTC
TRBJ2-7	TRBV9	TRBD2	-	CASSVEPLGEGEQYF	TGTGCCAGCAGCGTAGAACCCTTAGGGGAGGGCGAGCAGTACTTC
TRBJ2-7	TRBV18	-	-	CASSPPWGLYEQYF	TGTGCCAGCTCACCACCGTGGGGCCTCTACGAGCAGTACTTC
TRBJ1-5	TRBV19	TRBD1	medium-sized	CASSSPGGGQPQHF	TGTGCCAGTAGTTCCCCAGGGGGAGGCCAGCCCCAGCATTTT
TRBJ1-1	TRBV27	-	-	CASSLTVNTEAFF	TGTGCCAGCAGTTTGACAGTGAACACTGAAGCTTTCTTT
TRBJ1-2	TRBV9	TRBD1	-	CASSARTGGDYGYTF	TGTGCCAGCAGCGCAAGGACAGGGGGCGACTATGGCTACACCTTC
TRBJ2-1	TRBV4-3	TRBD2	-	CASSPKGLAGKSSYNEQFF	TGCGCCAGCAGCCCCAAGGGACTAGCGGGGAAGAGCTCCTACAATGAGCAGTTCTTC
TRBJ1-2	TRBV7-9	-	-	CASSYNQREGYTF	TGTGCCAGCAGCTATAACCAACGTGAGGGCTACACCTTC
TRBJ2-7	TRBV7-9	-	few	CASEQGSSYEQYF	TGTGCCAGTGAACAAGGGAGCTCCTACGAGCAGTACTTC
TRBJ2-3	TRBV28	TRBD2	-	CASSSVAGPPTDTQYF	TGTGCCAGCAGTTCCGTAGCGGGACCTCCCACAGATACGCAGTATTTT
TRBJ2-3	TRBV19	-	-	CASSSISTDTQYF	TGTGCCAGTAGTTCTATCAGCACAGATACGCAGTATTTT
TRBJ1-5	TRBV2	-	-	CASSGTGGSQHF	TGTGCCAGCAGTGGAACCGGCGGGTCCCAGCATTTT
TRBJ2-7	TRBV5-1	TRBD1	-	CASSWGQGKGYEQYF	TGCGCCAGCAGCTGGGGACAGGGGAAAGGCTACGAGCAGTACTTC
TRBJ2-1	TRBV15	TRBD2	-	CATSRELVTSGSSYNEQFF	TGTGCCACCAGCAGAGAACTGGTTACTAGCGGGAGCTCCTACAATGAGCAGTTCTTC
TRBJ2-7	TRBV25-1	-	once	CASSEYGYEQYF	TGTGCCAGCAGCGAATACGGCTACGAGCAGTACTTC
TRBJ1-1	TRBV2	TRBD1	few	CASTQVGDSYTEAFF	TGTGCCAGCACCCAGGTGGGGGACAGCTACACTGAAGCTTTCTTT
TRBJ2-7	TRBV7-2	-	-	CASSLRLGATYEQYF	TGTGCCAGCAGCTTAAGGCTGGGGGCCACCTACGAGCAGTACTTC
TRBJ1-2	TRBV2	-	-	CASSELVLGATGYTF	TGTGCCAGCAGTGAATTAGTGTTGGGGGCCACGGGCTACACCTTC
TRBJ2-3	TRBV9	TRBD1	-	CASRATGGTSTDTQYF	TGTGCCAGCAGAGCGACAGGGGGCACGAGCACAGATACGCAGTATTTT
TRBJ2-7	TRBV7-3	TRBD2	-	CASSAGVSVGEQYF	TGTGCCAGCAGCGCGGGAGTCTCGGTGGGTGAGCAGTACTTC
TRBJ2-7	TRBV10-1	TRBD2	-	CASSAGTNLYEQYF	TGCGCCAGCAGTGCCGGGACTAACCTCTACGAGCAGTACTTC
TRBJ1-4	TRBV5-4	-	-	CASSRQGRNEKLFF	TGTGCCAGCAGCCGTCAAGGGAGAAATGAAAAACTGTTTTTT